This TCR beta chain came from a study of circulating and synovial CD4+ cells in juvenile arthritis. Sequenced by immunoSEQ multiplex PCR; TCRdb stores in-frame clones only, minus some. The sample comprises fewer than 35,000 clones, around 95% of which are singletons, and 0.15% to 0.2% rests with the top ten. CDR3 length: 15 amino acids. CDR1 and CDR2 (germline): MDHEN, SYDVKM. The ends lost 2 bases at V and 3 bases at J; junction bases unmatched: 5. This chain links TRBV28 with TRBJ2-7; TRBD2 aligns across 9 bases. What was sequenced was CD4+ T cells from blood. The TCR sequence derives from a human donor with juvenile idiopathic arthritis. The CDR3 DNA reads TGTGCCAGCAGTTTACGGACTAGCGCCTACTACGAGCAGTACTTC. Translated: CASSLRTSAYYEQYF. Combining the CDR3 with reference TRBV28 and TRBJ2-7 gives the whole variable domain DVKVTQSSRYLVKRTGEKVFLECVQDMDHENMFWYRQDPGLGLRLIYFSYDVKMKEKGDIPEGYSVSREKKERFSLILESASTNQTSMYLCASSLRTSAYYEQYFGPGTRLTVT.